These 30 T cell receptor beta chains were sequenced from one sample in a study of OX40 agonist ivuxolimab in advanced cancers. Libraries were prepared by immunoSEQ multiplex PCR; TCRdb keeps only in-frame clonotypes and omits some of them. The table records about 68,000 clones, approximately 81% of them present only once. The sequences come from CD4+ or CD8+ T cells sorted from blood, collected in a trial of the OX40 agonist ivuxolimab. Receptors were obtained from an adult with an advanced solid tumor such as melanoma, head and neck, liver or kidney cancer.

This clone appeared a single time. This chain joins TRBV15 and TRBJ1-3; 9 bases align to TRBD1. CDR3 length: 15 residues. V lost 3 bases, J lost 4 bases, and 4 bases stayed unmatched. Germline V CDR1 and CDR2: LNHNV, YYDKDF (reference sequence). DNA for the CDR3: TGTGCCACCAGCAGGGGGACAGGGACGGGAAACACCATATATTTT. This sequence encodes CATSRGTGTGNTIYF.

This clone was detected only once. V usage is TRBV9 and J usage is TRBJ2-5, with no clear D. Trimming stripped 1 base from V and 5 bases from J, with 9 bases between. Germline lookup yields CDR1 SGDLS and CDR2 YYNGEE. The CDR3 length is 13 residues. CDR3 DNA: TGTGCCAGCAGCGTAACCGCTCGGGAGACCCAGTACTTC. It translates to CASSVTARETQYF.

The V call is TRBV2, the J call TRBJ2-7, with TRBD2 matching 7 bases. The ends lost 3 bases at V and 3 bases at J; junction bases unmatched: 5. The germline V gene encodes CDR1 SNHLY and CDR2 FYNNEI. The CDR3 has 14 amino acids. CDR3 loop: CASSEGLLHYEQYF. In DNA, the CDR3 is TGTGCCAGCAGTGAGGGACTACTACACTACGAGCAGTACTTC.

CDR3 nucleotides: TGCGCCAGCAGCCCGGTCGGGACTACAGGAGAGACCCAGTACTTC. Amino acid sequence: CASSPVGTTGETQYF. This chain uses TRBV5-1 with TRBJ2-5; the match to TRBD2 covers 7 bases. V was pared by 4 bases and J by 4 bases, with 10 bases of the junction left unmatched. In germline, CDR1 is SGHRS, CDR2 YFSETQ. The CDR3 totals 15 residues. Full variable domain (outside the CDR3, taken from reference TRBV5-1 and TRBJ2-5): KAGVTQTPRYLIKTRGQQVTLSCSPISGHRSVSWYQQTPGQGLQFLFEYFSETQRNKGNFPGRFSGRQFSNSRSEMNVSTLELGDSALYLCASSPVGTTGETQYFGPGTRLLVL.

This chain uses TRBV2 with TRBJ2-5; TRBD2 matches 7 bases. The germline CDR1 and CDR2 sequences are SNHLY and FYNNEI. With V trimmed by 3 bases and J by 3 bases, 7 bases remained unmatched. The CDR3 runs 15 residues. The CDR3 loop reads CASSDWGGGKETQYF. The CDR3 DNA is TGTGCCAGCAGTGACTGGGGGGGAGGGAAAGAGACCCAGTACTTC.

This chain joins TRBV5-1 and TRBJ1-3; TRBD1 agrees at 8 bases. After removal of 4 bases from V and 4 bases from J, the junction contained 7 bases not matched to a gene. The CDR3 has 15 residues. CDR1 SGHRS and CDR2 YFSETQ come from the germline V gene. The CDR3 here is CASSARTGSGNTIYF. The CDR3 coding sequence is TGCGCCAGCAGCGCGCGGACAGGGTCAGGAAACACCATATATTTT.

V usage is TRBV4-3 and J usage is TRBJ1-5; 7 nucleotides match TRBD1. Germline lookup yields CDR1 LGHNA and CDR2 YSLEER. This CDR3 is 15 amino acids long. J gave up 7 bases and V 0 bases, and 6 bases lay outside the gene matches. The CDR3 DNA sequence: TGCGCCAGCAGCCAAGATCTGACAGGGAGACAGCCCCAGCATTTT. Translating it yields CASSQDLTGRQPQHF.

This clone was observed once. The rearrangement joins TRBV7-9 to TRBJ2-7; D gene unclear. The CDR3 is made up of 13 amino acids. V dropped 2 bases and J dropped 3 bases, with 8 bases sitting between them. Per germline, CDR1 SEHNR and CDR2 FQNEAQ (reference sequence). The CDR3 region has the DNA TGTGCCAGCAGCTTATACATGGACTACGAGCAGTACTTC. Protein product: CASSLYMDYEQYF. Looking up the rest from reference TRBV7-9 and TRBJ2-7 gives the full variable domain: DTGVSQNPRHKITKRGQNVTFRCDPISEHNRLYWYRQTLGQGPEFLTYFQNEAQLEKSRLLSDRFSAERPKGSFSTLEIQRTEQGDSAMYLCASSLYMDYEQYFGPGTRLTVT.

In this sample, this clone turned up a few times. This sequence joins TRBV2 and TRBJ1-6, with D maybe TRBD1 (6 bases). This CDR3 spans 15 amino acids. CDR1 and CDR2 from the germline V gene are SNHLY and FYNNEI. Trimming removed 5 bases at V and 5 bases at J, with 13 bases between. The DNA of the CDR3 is TGTGCCAGCAGTATAAACAGGGTGGATAATTCACCCCTCCACTTT. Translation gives CASSINRVDNSPLHF.

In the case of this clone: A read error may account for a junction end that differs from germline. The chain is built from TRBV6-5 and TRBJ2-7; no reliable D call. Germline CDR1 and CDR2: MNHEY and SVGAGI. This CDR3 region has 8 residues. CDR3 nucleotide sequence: TGTGCCAGCAGAGACAAGGTTTTC. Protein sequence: CASRDKVF.

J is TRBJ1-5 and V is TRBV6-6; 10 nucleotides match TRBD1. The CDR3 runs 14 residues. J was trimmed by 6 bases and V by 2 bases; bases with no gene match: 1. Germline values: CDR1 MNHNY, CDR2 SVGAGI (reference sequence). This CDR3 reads CASSYRDRGQPQHF. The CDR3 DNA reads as TGTGCCAGCAGTTACCGGGACAGGGGTCAGCCCCAGCATTTT.

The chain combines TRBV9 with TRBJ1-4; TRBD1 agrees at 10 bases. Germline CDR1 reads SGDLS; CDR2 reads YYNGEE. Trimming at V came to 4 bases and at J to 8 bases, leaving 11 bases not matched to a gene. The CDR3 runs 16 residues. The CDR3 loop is CASSRTRQGAKEKLFF. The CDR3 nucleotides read TGTGCCAGCAGCCGAACGCGACAGGGGGCGAAGGAAAAACTGTTTTTT.

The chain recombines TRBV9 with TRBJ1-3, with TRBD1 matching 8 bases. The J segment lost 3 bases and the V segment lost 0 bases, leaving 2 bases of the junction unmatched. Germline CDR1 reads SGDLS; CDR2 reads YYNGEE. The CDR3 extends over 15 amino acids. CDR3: CASSVDRGYGNTIYF. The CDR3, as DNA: TGTGCCAGCAGCGTAGACAGGGGGTATGGAAACACCATATATTTT.

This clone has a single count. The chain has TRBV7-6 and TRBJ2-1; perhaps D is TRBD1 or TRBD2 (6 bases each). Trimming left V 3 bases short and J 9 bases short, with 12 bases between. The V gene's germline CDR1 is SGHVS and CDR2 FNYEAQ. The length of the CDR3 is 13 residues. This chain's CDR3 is CASSFTGAAEQFF. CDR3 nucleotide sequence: TGTGCCAGCAGCTTCACGGGGGCGGCTGAGCAGTTCTTC.

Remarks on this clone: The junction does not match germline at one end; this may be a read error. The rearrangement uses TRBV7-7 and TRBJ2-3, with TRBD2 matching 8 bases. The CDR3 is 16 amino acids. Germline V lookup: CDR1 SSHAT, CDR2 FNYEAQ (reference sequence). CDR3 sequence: CASSLGISGGTDTQYF. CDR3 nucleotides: TGTGCTAGCAGCTTGGGAATTAGCGGGGGCACAGATACGCAGTATTTT.

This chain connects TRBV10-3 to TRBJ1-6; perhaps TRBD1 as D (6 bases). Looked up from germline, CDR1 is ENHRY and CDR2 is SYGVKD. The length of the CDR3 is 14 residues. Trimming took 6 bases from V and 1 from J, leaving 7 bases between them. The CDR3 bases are TGTGCCATCAGCCAGGGGTCCTATAATTCACCCCTCCACTTT. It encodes CAISQGSYNSPLHF.

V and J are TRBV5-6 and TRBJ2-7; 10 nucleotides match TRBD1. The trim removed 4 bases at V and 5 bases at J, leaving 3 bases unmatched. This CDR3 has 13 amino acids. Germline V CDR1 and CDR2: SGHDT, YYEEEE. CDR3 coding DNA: TGTGCCAGCAGCGGGACAGGGGTCCACGAGCAGTACTTC. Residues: CASSGTGVHEQYF.

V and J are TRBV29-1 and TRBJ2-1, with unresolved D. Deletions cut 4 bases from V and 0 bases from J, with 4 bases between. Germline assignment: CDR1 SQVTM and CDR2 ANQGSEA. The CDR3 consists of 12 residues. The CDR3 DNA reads TGCAGCGTTGCAGACTCCTACAATGAGCAGTTCTTC. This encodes CSVADSYNEQFF.

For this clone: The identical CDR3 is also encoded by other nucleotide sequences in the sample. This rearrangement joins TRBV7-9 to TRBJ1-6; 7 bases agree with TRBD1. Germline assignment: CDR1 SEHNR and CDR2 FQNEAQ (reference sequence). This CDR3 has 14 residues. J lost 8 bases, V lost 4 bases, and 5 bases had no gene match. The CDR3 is CASSSQGGDSPLHF. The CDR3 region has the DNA TGTGCCAGCAGCTCTCAGGGGGGAGATTCACCCCTCCACTTT.

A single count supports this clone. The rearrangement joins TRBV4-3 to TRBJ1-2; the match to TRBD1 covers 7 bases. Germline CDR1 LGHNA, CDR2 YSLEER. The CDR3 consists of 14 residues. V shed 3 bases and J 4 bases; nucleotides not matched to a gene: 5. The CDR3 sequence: CASSHRQGSYGYTF. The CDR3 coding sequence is TGCGCCAGCAGCCACCGACAGGGTTCCTATGGCTACACCTTC.

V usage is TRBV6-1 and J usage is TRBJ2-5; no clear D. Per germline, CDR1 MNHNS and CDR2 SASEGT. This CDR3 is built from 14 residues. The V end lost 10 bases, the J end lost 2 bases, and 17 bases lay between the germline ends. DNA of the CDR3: TGTGCCACCCGAATCTTAGCCGGACAAGAGACCCAGTACTTC. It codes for CATRILAGQETQYF.

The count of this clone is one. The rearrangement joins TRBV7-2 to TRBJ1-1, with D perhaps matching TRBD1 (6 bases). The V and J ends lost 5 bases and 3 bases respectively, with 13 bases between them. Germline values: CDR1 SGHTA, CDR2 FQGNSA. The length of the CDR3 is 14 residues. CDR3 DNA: TGTGCCAGCAGCCATTACAGGGCAGACACTGAAGCTTTCTTT. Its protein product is CASSHYRADTEAFF.

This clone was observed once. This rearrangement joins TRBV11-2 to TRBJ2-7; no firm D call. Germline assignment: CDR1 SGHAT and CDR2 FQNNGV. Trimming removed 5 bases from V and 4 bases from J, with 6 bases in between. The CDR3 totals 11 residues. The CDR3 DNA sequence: TGTGCCAGCAGCCGCGGATACGAGCAGTACTTC. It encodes CASSRGYEQYF.

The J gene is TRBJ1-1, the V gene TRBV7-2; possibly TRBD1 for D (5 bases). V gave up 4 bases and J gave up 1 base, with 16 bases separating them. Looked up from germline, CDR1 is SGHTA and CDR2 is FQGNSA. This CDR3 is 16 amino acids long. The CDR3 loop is CASSSQRGLGNTEAFF. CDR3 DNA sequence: TGTGCCAGCAGCTCCCAGAGGGGCTTGGGGAACACTGAAGCTTTCTTT.

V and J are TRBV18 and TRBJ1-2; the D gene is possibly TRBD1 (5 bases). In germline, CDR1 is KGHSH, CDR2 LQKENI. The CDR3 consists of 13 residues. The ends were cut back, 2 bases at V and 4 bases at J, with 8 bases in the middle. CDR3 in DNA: TGTGCCAGCTCACCAGAGGGGACCTATGGCTACACCTTC. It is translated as CASSPEGTYGYTF.

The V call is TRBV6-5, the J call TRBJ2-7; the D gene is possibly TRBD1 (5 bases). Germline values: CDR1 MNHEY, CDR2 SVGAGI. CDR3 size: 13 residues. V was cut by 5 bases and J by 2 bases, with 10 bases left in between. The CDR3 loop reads CASSEDNAYEQYF. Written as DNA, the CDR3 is TGTGCCAGCAGTGAGGACAACGCCTACGAGCAGTACTTC.

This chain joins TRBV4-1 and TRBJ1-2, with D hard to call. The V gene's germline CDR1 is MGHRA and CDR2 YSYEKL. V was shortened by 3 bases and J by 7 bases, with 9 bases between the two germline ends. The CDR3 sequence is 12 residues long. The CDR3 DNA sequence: TGCGCCAGCAGCCAGGCAAGTCTTGGCTACACCTTC. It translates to CASSQASLGYTF.

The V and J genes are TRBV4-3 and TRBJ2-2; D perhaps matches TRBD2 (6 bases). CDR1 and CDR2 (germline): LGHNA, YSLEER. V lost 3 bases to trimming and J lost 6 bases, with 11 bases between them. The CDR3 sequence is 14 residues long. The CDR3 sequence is CASSQPWGAGELFF. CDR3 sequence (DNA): TGCGCCAGCAGCCAGCCTTGGGGGGCCGGGGAGCTGTTTTTT.

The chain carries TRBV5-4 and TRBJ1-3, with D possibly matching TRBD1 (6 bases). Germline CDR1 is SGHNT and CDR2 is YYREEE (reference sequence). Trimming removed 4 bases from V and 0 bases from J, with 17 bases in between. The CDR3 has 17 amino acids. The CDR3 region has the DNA TGTGCCAGCAGCCCGACACCGGGACACGGCTCTGGAAACACCATATATTTT. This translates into CASSPTPGHGSGNTIYF. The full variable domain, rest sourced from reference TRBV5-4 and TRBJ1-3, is ETGVTQSPTHLIKTRGQQVTLRCSSQSGHNTVSWYQQALGQGPQFIFQYYREEENGRGNFPPRFSGLQFPNYSSELNVNALELDDSALYLCASSPTPGHGSGNTIYFGEGSWLTVV.

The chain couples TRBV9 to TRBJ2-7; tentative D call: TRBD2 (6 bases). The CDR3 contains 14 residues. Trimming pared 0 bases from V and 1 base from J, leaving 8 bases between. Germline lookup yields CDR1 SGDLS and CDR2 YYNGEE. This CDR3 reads CASSVVGGSYEQYF. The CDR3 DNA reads TGTGCCAGCAGCGTAGTCGGGGGATCCTACGAGCAGTACTTC.